The sequence of this TCR beta chain was determined in a study of CD4 T cells in relation to SARS-CoV-2 and coronaviruses. With regard to this clone: Its antigen is currently unknown.

Only in-frame clones appear in the TCRdb table, and some are missing; sequencing was by immunoSEQ multiplex PCR. In the table there are about 14,000 clones, 76% of which are singletons. CD4+ T cells from unexposed donors were obtained before the COVID-19 pandemic (2011-2018). CD4+ T cells were isolated from the cells after about 11 days of culture. Unexposed-donor CD4+ T cells were probed with SARS-CoV-2 S/N and four cold-coronavirus spikes, cells permitting. Fresh IL-2 medium replaced half the medium on days 3 and 7. Material for sequencing was CD4+ T cells from PBMCs, cultured in vitro. The receptor comes from a human donor in good health.

The CDR3 DNA sequence: TGTGCCAGCAGCTTGGAGAGCAGGGCCTACACCGGGGAGCTGTTTTTT. Amino acid sequence: CASSLESRAYTGELFF. This chain joins TRBV5-4 and TRBJ2-2; D may be TRBD1 (5 bases). This CDR3 has 16 amino acids. Germline V CDR1 and CDR2: SGHNT, YYREEE (reference sequence). Trimming pared 0 bases from V and 3 bases from J, leaving 12 bases between.